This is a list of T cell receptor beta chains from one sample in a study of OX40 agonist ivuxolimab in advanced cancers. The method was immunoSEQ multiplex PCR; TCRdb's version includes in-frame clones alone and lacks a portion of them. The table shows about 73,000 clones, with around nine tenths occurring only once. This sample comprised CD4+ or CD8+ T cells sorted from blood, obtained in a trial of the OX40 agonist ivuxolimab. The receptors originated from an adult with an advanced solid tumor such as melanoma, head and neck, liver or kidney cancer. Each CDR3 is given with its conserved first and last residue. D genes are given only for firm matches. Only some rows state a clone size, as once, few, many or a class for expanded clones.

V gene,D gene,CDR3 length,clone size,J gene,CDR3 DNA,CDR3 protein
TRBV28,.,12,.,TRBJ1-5,TGTGCCAGCAGTCTAAGTGGACGGCCCCAGCATTTT,CASSLSGRPQHF
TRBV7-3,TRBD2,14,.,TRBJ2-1,TGTGCCAGCAGCTTAGGTGGTAGCGGGAATGAGCAGTTCTTC,CASSLGGSGNEQFF
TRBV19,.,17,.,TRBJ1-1,TGTGCCAGTAGTATACGATCCTTAACGGGGGCTGGCACTGAAGCTTTCTTT,CASSIRSLTGAGTEAFF
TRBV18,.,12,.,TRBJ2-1,TGTGCCAGCTCCCCACAGGACGGTCGGCAGTTCTTC,CASSPQDGRQFF
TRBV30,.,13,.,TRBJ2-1,TGTGCCTGGAGTACGAATCTTTACAATGAGCAGTTCTTC,CAWSTNLYNEQFF
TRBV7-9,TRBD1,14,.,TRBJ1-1,TGTGCCAGCAGCCGACAGGGGATGAACACTGAAGCTTTCTTT,CASSRQGMNTEAFF
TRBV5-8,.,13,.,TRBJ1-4,TGTGCCAGCAGCTTGCCGTCTAATGAAAAACTGTTTTTT,CASSLPSNEKLFF
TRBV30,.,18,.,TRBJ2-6,TGTGCCTGGAGTGTACTAGGGGGAATGCGGGCTGGGGCCAACGTCCTGACTTTC,CAWSVLGGMRAGANVLTF
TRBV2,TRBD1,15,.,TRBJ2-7,TGTGCCAGCAGTTACTGGACAGGGGGAGGCGGCGAGCAGTACTTC,CASSYWTGGGGEQYF
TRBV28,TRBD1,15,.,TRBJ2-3,TGTGCCAGCAGTCCGACAGGGGCCTTGACAGATACGCAGTATTTT,CASSPTGALTDTQYF
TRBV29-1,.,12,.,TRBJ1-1,TGCAGCGTTGGGGCCATGAACACTGAAGCTTTCTTT,CSVGAMNTEAFF
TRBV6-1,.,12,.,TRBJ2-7,TGTGCCAGCCAAACAGTCTCCTACGAGCAGTACTTC,CASQTVSYEQYF
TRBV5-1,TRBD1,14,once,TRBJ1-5,TGCGCCAGCAGTCGGGACAGCGACAATCAGCCCCAGCATTTT,CASSRDSDNQPQHF
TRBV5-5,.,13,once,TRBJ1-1,TGTGCCAGCAGCTTCCAGGGCTTCCTTGAAGCTTTCTTT,CASSFQGFLEAFF
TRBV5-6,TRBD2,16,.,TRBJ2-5,TGTGCCAGCAGCTCCTCCCGACTAGCGGGAGTTGAGACCCAGTACTTC,CASSSSRLAGVETQYF
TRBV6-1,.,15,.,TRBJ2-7,TGTGCCACCACTAAGGGACGACAGATAACCTACGAGCAGTACTTC,CATTKGRQITYEQYF
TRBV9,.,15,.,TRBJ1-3,TGTGCCAGCAGCGCCAGACCAGACGGTGGAAACACCATATATTTT,CASSARPDGGNTIYF
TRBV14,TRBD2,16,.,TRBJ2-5,TGTGCCAGCAGCCAAAACTCTCGGGGGGACCAAGAGACCCAGTACTTC,CASSQNSRGDQETQYF
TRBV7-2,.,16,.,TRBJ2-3,TGTGCCAGCAGCTTAGGCGGCCTAGCAGACACAGATACGCAGTATTTT,CASSLGGLADTDTQYF
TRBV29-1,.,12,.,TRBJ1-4,TGCAGCGTCCTACTGGGGATAGGCAAACTGTTTTTT,CSVLLGIGKLFF
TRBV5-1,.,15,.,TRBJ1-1,TGCGCCAGCAGCTTGGGTCAGGCGATGAACACTGAAGCTTTCTTT,CASSLGQAMNTEAFF
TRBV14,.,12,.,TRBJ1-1,TGTGCCAGCAGCCAAGTGGGTAGCAGAGCTTTCTTT,CASSQVGSRAFF